Presented here are 24 T cell receptor beta chains from one specimen sequenced in a study of blood T cell repertoires in COVID-19. Data came from immunoSEQ multiplex PCR; TCRdb stores just in-frame clones and leaves some out. The profile covers 240,000 or so clones, with about 84% appearing a single time and roughly 2% taken by the ten largest. The sample comprised PBMCs or T cells enriched from blood (not recorded which). The receptors shown here come from a woman in her fifties or sixties who had recovered from COVID-19.

This clone was counted only a few times. V gene TRBV4-3 combines with J gene TRBJ1-5, with D tentatively TRBD1 (5 bases). The V end lost 2 bases, the J end lost 7 bases, and 12 bases lay between the germline ends. This CDR3 spans 14 amino acids. CDR1 LGHNA and CDR2 YSLEER come from the germline V gene. In DNA, the CDR3 is TGCGCCAGCAGCCAATTGCAGGGAGGACAGCCCCAGCATTTT. Protein product: CASSQLQGGQPQHF.

The V and J genes are TRBV10-3 and TRBJ1-6; D is unclear. Germline CDR1 is ENHRY and CDR2 is SYGVKD. Trimming removed 7 bases at V and 14 bases at J, with 15 bases between. This CDR3 spans 12 amino acids. The CDR3 sequence is CAIKADGWALHF. CDR3 bases: TGTGCCATCAAAGCGGATGGGTGGGCCCTCCACTTT.

V is TRBV7-9 and J is TRBJ2-1; D is perhaps TRBD1 (6 bases). CDR1 is SEHNR, CDR2 FQNEAQ, per germline (reference sequence). V was pared by 10 bases and J by 8 bases, with 15 bases between. CDR3 length: 12 residues. The CDR3 DNA reads as TGTGCCACTAGACGACAGGTCGATGAGCAGTTCTTC. This encodes CATRRQVDEQFF.

The chain employs TRBV7-9 and TRBJ2-3; D is perhaps TRBD1 (6 bases). The CDR3 covers 16 residues. V dropped 3 bases and J dropped 2 bases, with 15 bases sitting between them. From germline, CDR1 is SEHNR and CDR2 FQNEAQ (reference sequence). The CDR3 DNA is TGTGCCAGCAGCTTTACAACGACAGGCGACACAGATACGCAGTATTTT. Its protein is CASSFTTTGDTDTQYF.

The genes are TRBV28 and TRBJ1-3, with D unresolved. This CDR3 is built from 15 residues. The germline V gene has CDR1 MDHEN and CDR2 SYDVKM. V was trimmed by 6 bases and J by 3 bases, leaving 15 bases between them. The DNA of the CDR3 is TGTGCCAGCAGCCCTGGGCCCGCGGGTGGAAACACCATATATTTT. This translates into CASSPGPAGGNTIYF.

This clone was counted once. This CDR3 reads CSGGTGEYEQYF. Written as DNA, the CDR3 is TGCAGCGGTGGGACAGGGGAGTACGAGCAGTACTTC. The chain joins TRBV29-1 to TRBJ2-7; 10 nucleotides match TRBD1. The CDR3 runs 12 residues. The V and J ends lost 7 bases and 4 bases, in that order; junction bases with no gene match: 4. Germline assignment: CDR1 SQVTM and CDR2 ANQGSEA.

The chain joins TRBV13 to TRBJ2-5; weak D call: TRBD2 (5 bases). CDR1 is PRHDT, CDR2 FYEKMQ, per germline (reference sequence). This CDR3 region has 12 residues. Trimming removed 0 bases at V and 10 bases at J, with 9 bases between. CDR3 bases: TGTGCCAGCAGCTTAGGACGCCGGGACCAGTACTTC. Protein sequence: CASSLGRRDQYF.

V gene TRBV11-2 combines with J gene TRBJ1-3; D not certain. CDR1 and CDR2 (germline): SGHAT, FQNNGV. V lost 10 bases and J 3 bases, leaving 16 bases between the germline ends. The CDR3 sequence is 14 residues long. CDR3 in amino acids: CATLQSGSGNTIYF. The CDR3 DNA reads TGTGCCACCCTACAATCGGGGAGTGGAAACACCATATATTTT. Variable domain in full (rest from reference TRBV11-2 and TRBJ1-3): EAGVAQSPRYKIIEKRQSVAFWCNPISGHATLYWYQQILGQGPKLLIQFQNNGVVDDSQLPKDRFSAERLKGVDSTLKIQPAKLEDSAVYLCATLQSGSGNTIYFGEGSWLTVV.

This chain uses TRBV11-2 with TRBJ2-7, with 7 nucleotides matching TRBD1. There are 15 residues in the CDR3. Per germline, CDR1 SGHAT and CDR2 FQNNGV. Germline trimming cut 4 bases from V and 2 bases from J; bases unmatched to any gene: 8. The CDR3 spells CASSSLRDRAYEQYF. The DNA for the CDR3 is TGTGCCAGCAGCTCGCTCCGGGACAGAGCCTACGAGCAGTACTTC. Filled out from reference TRBV11-2 and TRBJ2-7, the complete variable domain reads EAGVAQSPRYKIIEKRQSVAFWCNPISGHATLYWYQQILGQGPKLLIQFQNNGVVDDSQLPKDRFSAERLKGVDSTLKIQPAKLEDSAVYLCASSSLRDRAYEQYFGPGTRLTVT.

This chain uses TRBV7-2 with TRBJ2-7; 7 nucleotides line up with TRBD1. The germline gives CDR1 SGHTA, CDR2 FQGNSA. The J segment lost 0 bases and the V segment lost 5 bases, leaving 7 bases of the junction unmatched. The CDR3 has 15 amino acids. The CDR3 sequence is CASSPQGDFSYEQYF. CDR3 DNA: TGTGCCAGCAGCCCCCAGGGGGATTTCTCCTACGAGCAGTACTTC.

The chain carries TRBV6-2 or TRBV6-3 and TRBJ2-5, with 11 nucleotides matching TRBD2. This CDR3 comprises 15 residues. Looked up from germline, CDR1 is MNHEY and CDR2 is SVGEGT. The V gene end was trimmed by 4 bases and the J gene end by 4 bases; junction bases not matched to a gene: 5. The CDR3 DNA reads as TGTGCCAGCAGTTTAGAACTAGCGGGAGCAGAGACCCAGTACTTC. It yields the protein CASSLELAGAETQYF.

This clone has only one observation. The chain links TRBV11-2 to TRBJ1-3; 9 bases align to TRBD1. V lost 4 bases, J lost 4 bases, and 14 bases stayed unmatched. Per germline, CDR1 SGHAT and CDR2 FQNNGV. The CDR3 spans 18 residues. CDR3 nucleotide sequence: TGTGCCAGCAGCTCCGTCGACAGGGGGATTTTATCGGGAAACACCATATATTTT. Residues: CASSSVDRGILSGNTIYF. Full variable domain (rest looked up from reference TRBV11-2 and TRBJ1-3): EAGVAQSPRYKIIEKRQSVAFWCNPISGHATLYWYQQILGQGPKLLIQFQNNGVVDDSQLPKDRFSAERLKGVDSTLKIQPAKLEDSAVYLCASSSVDRGILSGNTIYFGEGSWLTVV.

There are a few counts of this clone. The chain combines TRBV19 with TRBJ2-7; TRBD2 might be the D (6 bases). CDR3 length equals 14 residues. The V and J ends lost 10 bases and 6 bases respectively, with 22 bases between them. Germline assignment: CDR1 LNHDA and CDR2 SQIVND (reference sequence). CDR3 residues: CATARRGDVSEQYF. The CDR3 bases are TGTGCCACCGCGAGGAGGGGAGACGTAAGCGAGCAGTACTTC.

The chain couples TRBV4-1 to TRBJ1-5; no firm D call. The germline CDR1 and CDR2 sequences are MGHRA and YSYEKL. The CDR3 is 14 amino acids. Deletions cut 1 base from V and 5 bases from J, with 9 bases between. The chain's CDR3 is CASSQARDYQPQHF. The CDR3 bases are TGCGCCAGCAGCCAAGCCCGGGATTATCAGCCCCAGCATTTT.

The chain is built from TRBV7-2 and TRBJ2-5, with D perhaps TRBD2 (6 bases). CDR3 length: 16 residues. CDR1 is SGHTA and CDR2 is FQGNSA in the germline V gene. Trimming pared 2 bases from V and 5 bases from J, leaving 18 bases between. The CDR3 DNA reads as TGTGCCAGCAGCTTAAGTGGGGGAGGCGTTCGGGAGACCCAGTACTTC. Residues: CASSLSGGGVRETQYF.

The genes are TRBV9 and TRBJ2-1; TRBD2 agrees at 7 bases. The CDR3 totals 15 residues. The germline V gene has CDR1 SGDLS and CDR2 YYNGEE. The J segment lost 9 bases and the V segment lost 7 bases, leaving 16 bases of the junction unmatched. CDR3 residues: CASSRGGSSSGEQFF. In DNA form, the CDR3 reads TGTGCCAGCTCACGCGGCGGGAGCTCGAGTGGTGAGCAGTTCTTC.

This clone came up once. The chain couples TRBV4-3 to TRBJ1-1; 9 bases are shared with TRBD1. CDR3 length: 17 residues. The germline V gene has CDR1 LGHNA and CDR2 YSLEER. Trimming at V came to 2 bases and at J to 0 bases, leaving 7 bases not matched to a gene. CDR3: CASSQLQGAPLNTEAFF. The CDR3 region has the DNA TGCGCCAGCAGCCAACTACAGGGGGCACCGTTGAACACTGAAGCTTTCTTT.

The chain recombines TRBV11-1 with TRBJ2-5, with 9 nucleotides matching TRBD1. CDR1 is SGHAT, CDR2 FQDESV, per germline (reference sequence). V dropped 3 bases and J dropped 4; count of bases not matched to a gene: 6. This CDR3 is 15 amino acids long. CDR3 sequence: CASSFQQGAVETQYF. The CDR3 nucleotides read TGTGCCAGCAGCTTTCAACAGGGGGCAGTAGAGACCCAGTACTTC.

This chain joins TRBV4-3 and TRBJ2-7; possibly TRBD1 for D (6 bases). This CDR3 is 14 amino acids long. V was trimmed by 0 bases and J by 6 bases, leaving 12 bases between them. CDR1 is LGHNA and CDR2 is YSLEER in the germline V gene. The CDR3 is CASSQETGWSEQYF. Written as DNA, the CDR3 is TGCGCCAGCAGCCAAGAAACAGGGTGGAGCGAGCAGTACTTC.

The CDR3 DNA reads TGTGCCAGTAGTATATGGCAGAACTCTGGGGCCAACGTCCTGACTTTC. It translates to CASSIWQNSGANVLTF. The chain links TRBV19 to TRBJ2-6; the D is unclear. Germline V gene data show CDR1 as LNHDA and CDR2 as SQIVND (reference sequence). This CDR3 has 16 residues. The V gene lost 2 bases and the J gene lost 0 bases, with 8 bases spanning the gap.

Turning to this clone: The same CDR3 arises from other DNA sequences in this sample as well. The J gene is TRBJ2-5, the V gene TRBV7-2, with 14 bases identical to TRBD2. The CDR3 length is 16 residues. V shed 1 base and J 2 bases; nucleotides not matched to a gene: 0. CDR1 and CDR2 (germline): SGHTA, FQGNSA. CDR3 sequence: CASSLGLAGGQETQYF. CDR3 sequence (DNA): TGTGCCAGCAGCTTAGGACTAGCGGGGGGGCAAGAGACCCAGTACTTC.

The V call is TRBV29-1, the J call TRBJ2-7; D unresolved. Germline V gene lookup returns CDR1 SQVTM and CDR2 ANQGSEA. The CDR3 runs 16 residues. V gave up 0 bases and J gave up 3 bases, with 18 bases separating them. DNA of the CDR3: TGCAGCGTTGAAGATATGATGGAGCCGGGTTACTACGAGCAGTACTTC. It is translated as CSVEDMMEPGYYEQYF.

This CDR3 is CASSPLPQGNTEAFF. For the CDR3, the DNA is TGTGCCAGCTCACCACTACCCCAGGGGAACACTGAAGCTTTCTTT. The chain recombines TRBV18 with TRBJ1-1; TRBD1 might be the D (5 bases). V gave up 1 base and J gave up 1 base, with 10 bases separating them. The CDR3 consists of 15 residues. The germline V gene encodes CDR1 KGHSH and CDR2 LQKENI.

A few counts support this clone. The V and J genes are TRBV9 and TRBJ2-2; 7 bases align to TRBD2. Germline-derived CDR1 and CDR2 are SGDLS and YYNGEE. The CDR3 spans 15 residues. The ends lost 0 bases at V and 5 bases at J; junction bases unmatched: 4. The CDR3 DNA sequence: TGTGCCAGCAGCGTAGGCGGGAGTAGGACCGGGGAGCTGTTTTTT. This translates into CASSVGGSRTGELFF.